This T cell receptor (beta chain) was found in a study of blood T cell repertoires in COVID-19. Across the whole study: Samples representing acute and convalescent COVID-19 were sourced from the United States, Italy and Spain. The cDNA or gDNA used as material had been derived from T cells, B-cell-depleted T cells, or PBMCs.

Original processing notes: Estimated nucleated cell counts came from reference gene primer amplification. Produced via immunoSEQ multiplex PCR; TCRdb's table is partial and in-frame only. The V and J calls and the clone size are those of that table, but D and trimming were determined from the DNA. This sample carries about 230,000 clones, over 70% of them seen once, and the ten largest clones take 25% to 35%. This CDR3 region has 14 residues. V shed 4 bases, J shed 8 bases, and the junction held 6 bases outside the gene matches. Germline-derived CDR1 and CDR2 are SGHRS and YFSETQ. The sequence derives from a man in his forties with acute or convalescent COVID-19. The sequenced material came from peripheral blood. The gene calls are TRBV5-1 and TRBJ1-2, with 12 bases lining up with TRBD1. The CDR3 reads CASSPGQGAVGYTF. Written as DNA, the CDR3 is TGCGCCAGCAGCCCGGGACAGGGGGCAGTCGGCTACACCTTC.